The next 31 T cell receptor beta chains were all read from a single sample in a study of shared clonotypes between healthy human individuals. Sequenced by immunoSEQ multiplex PCR; TCRdb stores in-frame clones only, minus some. Of hundreds of thousands of clones detected, roughly 96% appear once; the ten largest clones hold 0.095% to 0.13%. Naive CD8 cells were CD45RO-negative, positively selected for CCR7, excluding terminally differentiated effector memory CD45RA+ cells. The source material was naive CD8+ T cells sorted from blood. These receptors all come from a woman younger than 45 in good health.

This chain connects TRBV4-2 to TRBJ2-7; D gene ambiguous. The germline gives CDR1 LGHNA, CDR2 YNFKEQ. V lost 4 bases to trimming and J lost 3 bases, with 4 bases between them. The CDR3 sequence is 11 residues long. CDR3: CASSLVYEQYF. In DNA, the CDR3 is TGTGCCAGCAGCCTCGTCTACGAGCAGTACTTC.

The table lists this clone with a few counts. The DNA for the CDR3 is TGTGCCAGCAGCTTAGGTGGACAGGGGATTCAGCCCCAGCATTTT. Translation gives CASSLGGQGIQPQHF. V and J are TRBV7-8 and TRBJ1-5, with 9 bases lining up with TRBD1. The CDR3 is 15 residues long. J was trimmed by 6 bases and V by 1 base; bases with no gene match: 4. Germline-derived CDR1 and CDR2 are SGHVS and FQNEAQ.

V is TRBV27 and J is TRBJ2-5; 9 nucleotides align to TRBD1. TRBJ2-7 explains the end of the DNA better; the J call may be wrong. This CDR3 has 16 amino acids. Germline CDR1 and CDR2: MNHEY and SMNVEV (reference sequence). CDR3 region: CASSWSQGAASYEQYF. The CDR3 nucleotides are TGTGCCAGCAGTTGGTCACAGGGGGCGGCCTCCTACGAGCAGTACTTC.

This clone was observed once. This chain joins TRBV19 and TRBJ2-7, with a weak D call TRBD2 (5 bases). CDR3 length equals 16 residues. Trimming removed 2 bases at V and 3 bases at J, with 17 bases between. CDR1 and CDR2 (germline): LNHDA, SQIVND (reference sequence). The CDR3 protein is CASSISSFGKFYEQYF. CDR3 coding DNA: TGTGCCAGTAGTATATCCTCCTTCGGGAAATTCTACGAGCAGTACTTC.

The chain combines TRBV27 with TRBJ2-7; the match to TRBD1 covers 8 bases. Per the germline V gene, CDR1 is MNHEY and CDR2 is SMNVEV (reference sequence). The trim removed 6 bases at V and 1 base at J, leaving 5 bases unmatched. This CDR3 contains 14 residues. This CDR3 reads CASRPGQGSYEQYF. CDR3 DNA: TGTGCCAGCAGACCTGGACAGGGATCCTACGAGCAGTACTTC.

The genes are TRBV2 and TRBJ1-1; D might be TRBD1 (5 bases). Trimming removed 7 bases from V and 6 bases from J, with 15 bases in between. There are 13 residues in the CDR3. Germline CDR1 SNHLY, CDR2 FYNNEI. The CDR3 sequence is CASTYRWDPEAFF. The CDR3, as DNA: TGTGCCAGCACCTACAGGTGGGACCCTGAAGCTTTCTTT.

This chain connects TRBV6-5 to TRBJ2-7; 8 bases map to TRBD2. V trimming: 5 bases; J trimming: 1 base; junction bases outside the gene matches: 4. In germline, CDR1 is MNHEY, CDR2 SVGAGI. The CDR3 covers 14 residues. The CDR3 nucleotides read TGTGCCAGCAGTAAACTAGCGGCTTCCTACGAGCAGTACTTC. Protein: CASSKLAASYEQYF.

The V call is TRBV28, the J call TRBJ2-7, with TRBD2 as a possible D gene (6 bases). Between the trimmed V and J ends, which lost 6 bases and 0 bases, there was a span of 15 bases. Per germline, CDR1 MDHEN and CDR2 SYDVKM. There are 15 residues in the CDR3. CDR3 residues: CASRPGLALSYEQYF. CDR3 DNA: TGTGCCAGCAGACCGGGACTCGCCCTCTCCTACGAGCAGTACTTC.

The V gene is TRBV27, the J gene TRBJ2-2; no firm D call. Trimming took 1 base from V and 4 from J, leaving 16 bases between them. Germline V gives CDR1 MNHEY, CDR2 SMNVEV (reference sequence). The CDR3 extends over 17 amino acids. The CDR3 region has the DNA TGTGCCAGCAGTTTATGGGCAGGAGCCTCGTTCACCGGGGAGCTGTTTTTT. This encodes CASSLWAGASFTGELFF.

CDR3 protein: CASSRLAGGYEQYF. The CDR3 DNA follows: TGTGCCAGCAGCCGATTAGCGGGAGGCTACGAGCAGTACTTC. The chain employs TRBV14 and TRBJ2-5; 10 bases are a match to TRBD2. The DNA end is a closer match to TRBJ2-7, so the J assignment may be wrong. The V gene's germline CDR1 is SGHDN and CDR2 FVKESK. This CDR3 is 14 amino acids long.

This clone was seen a single time. This chain uses TRBV28 with TRBJ2-5; D assignment may be TRBD1 or TRBD2 (5 bases each). V was trimmed by 3 bases and J by 1 base, leaving 12 bases between them. The germline gives CDR1 MDHEN, CDR2 SYDVKM. The CDR3 is made up of 15 amino acids. The CDR3 DNA reads TGTGCCAGCAGTTTCTCGGGACGGATCCAAGAGACCCAGTACTTC. It translates to CASSFSGRIQETQYF.

CDR3 in DNA: TGTGCCAGCAGTGAGGTGGGACACTCCTACAATGAGCAGTTCTTC. Translation: CASSEVGHSYNEQFF. The rearrangement joins TRBV2 to TRBJ2-1; a weak D match, TRBD1 (6 bases). Trimming removed 3 bases at V and 0 bases at J, with 9 bases between. The CDR3 contains 15 residues. Looked up from germline, CDR1 is SNHLY and CDR2 is FYNNEI.

This sequence joins TRBV4-1 and TRBJ1-2; 8 bases align to TRBD1. Trimming cost V 4 bases and J 4 bases; bases outside gene matches: 8. The length of the CDR3 is 15 residues. Germline V gene data show CDR1 as MGHRA and CDR2 as YSYEKL. CDR3: CASSPRSGGGYGYTF. CDR3 nucleotides: TGCGCCAGCAGCCCCCGTTCAGGGGGCGGCTATGGCTACACCTTC.

This chain links TRBV28 with TRBJ2-4; weak D call: TRBD1 (5 bases). The CDR3 spans 17 residues. CDR1 is MDHEN, CDR2 SYDVKM, per germline. The V end was cut by 5 bases, the J end by 1 base, with 18 bases between. CDR3 region: CASSGQGQLFAKNIQYF. As DNA, the CDR3 is TGTGCCAGCAGTGGGCAGGGCCAACTTTTCGCCAAAAACATTCAGTACTTC.

V and J are TRBV28 and TRBJ2-5; the match to TRBD1 covers 7 bases. The CDR3 consists of 16 residues. The germline V gene has CDR1 MDHEN and CDR2 SYDVKM. V trimming: 5 bases; J trimming: 1 base; junction bases outside the gene matches: 10. CDR3 in amino acids: CASSLRQGWGQETQYF. The CDR3 coding sequence is TGTGCCAGCAGTCTAAGACAGGGTTGGGGCCAAGAGACCCAGTACTTC.

Points on this clone: A much larger clone is a single base away; this may be a read error. Other nucleotide sequences from this sample produce the same CDR3. The chain carries TRBV19 and TRBJ2-5, with 11 bases that match TRBD1. The J call may be incorrect, as the DNA end agrees better with TRBJ2-7. The CDR3 spans 14 residues. Germline values: CDR1 LNHDA, CDR2 SQIVND (reference sequence). The CDR3, as DNA: TGTGCCAGTAGTGCCGGGACAGGGGGTTACGAGCAGTACTTC. Translated: CASSAGTGGYEQYF.

The genes are TRBV5-1 and TRBJ2-7; TRBD2 matches at 10 bases. V was pared by 0 bases and J by 0 bases, with 3 bases of the junction left unmatched. The CDR3 covers 16 residues. In germline, CDR1 is SGHRS, CDR2 YFSETQ. Here the CDR3 DNA reads TGCGCCAGCAGCTTGGTTGGGACTAGCGCCTCCTACGAGCAGTACTTC. Protein sequence: CASSLVGTSASYEQYF.

The chain recombines TRBV9 with TRBJ1-1; D uncertain. Trimming pared 0 bases from V and 4 bases from J, leaving 13 bases between. CDR1 and CDR2 (germline): SGDLS, YYNGEE. CDR3 length: 15 amino acids. This CDR3 reads CASSVEGALGTEAFF. The CDR3 nucleotides read TGTGCCAGCAGCGTAGAGGGAGCTCTGGGCACTGAAGCTTTCTTT.

The chain combines TRBV6-1 with TRBJ2-4; D might be TRBD1 or TRBD2, each matching 5 bases. Deletions cut 4 bases from V and 0 bases from J, with 10 bases between. Per germline, CDR1 MNHNS and CDR2 SASEGT. The length of the CDR3 is 15 residues. CDR3 bases: TGTGCCAGCAGTGCCCGGGACCTAGCCAAAAACATTCAGTACTTC. Its protein is CASSARDLAKNIQYF.

The genes are TRBV28 and TRBJ1-4; a possible D gene is TRBD1 (5 bases). Germline CDR1 reads MDHEN; CDR2 reads SYDVKM. The CDR3 has 13 amino acids. V shed 8 bases and J shed 6 bases, with 13 bases lying between them. The CDR3 DNA reads as TGTGCCAGCCAGCAGGGCGGTCATGAAAAACTGTTTTTT. This translates into CASQQGGHEKLFF.

The chain employs TRBV2 and TRBJ2-7; 8 bases match TRBD1. The CDR3 has 14 amino acids. The ends lost 7 bases at V and 2 bases at J; junction bases unmatched: 7. Per the germline V gene, CDR1 is SNHLY and CDR2 is FYNNEI. CDR3 DNA sequence: TGTGCCAGCAAGGGGGGACAGGCGGCCTACGAGCAGTACTTC. It encodes CASKGGQAAYEQYF.

The V gene is TRBV9, the J gene TRBJ2-2, with D possibly TRBD2 on 6 matching bases. Germline CDR1 and CDR2: SGDLS and YYNGEE. The V gene lost 1 base and the J gene lost 2 bases, with 12 bases spanning the gap. The CDR3 is 16 amino acids. The DNA of the CDR3 is TGTGCCAGCAGCGTATTGGGGGGAGGAAACACCGGGGAGCTGTTTTTT. Protein: CASSVLGGGNTGELFF.

The CDR3 loop reads CASSPSRLPGSGYTF. The CDR3 region has the DNA TGTGCCAGCAGCCCCTCACGGCTCCCTGGGTCTGGCTACACCTTC. V usage is TRBV7-6 and J usage is TRBJ1-2; D is unresolved. Between the trimmed V and J ends, which lost 5 bases and 7 bases, there was a span of 20 bases. The CDR3 loop spans 15 amino acids. Germline CDR1 SGHVS, CDR2 FNYEAQ.

CDR3 bases: TGTGCCAGCAGCGGTTGGACAGGCGGAAAAGAAAAACTGTTTTTT. Translation: CASSGWTGGKEKLFF. This chain joins TRBV9 and TRBJ1-4; 7 bases fit TRBD1. With 3 bases clipped from V and 8 bases from J, the junction kept 10 bases outside the gene matches. CDR3 size: 15 residues. Per the germline V gene, CDR1 is SGDLS and CDR2 is YYNGEE.

The chain carries TRBV7-2 and TRBJ1-1; D not certain. Germline lookup yields CDR1 SGHTA and CDR2 FQGNSA. The CDR3 spans 14 residues. V was clipped by 5 bases and J by 5 bases, with 15 bases between them. This CDR3 reads CASSVRADRTEAFF. CDR3 nucleotides: TGTGCCAGCAGCGTCCGGGCAGACCGGACTGAAGCTTTCTTT.

The rearrangement joins TRBV29-1 to TRBJ1-4, with D hard to call. Germline lookup yields CDR1 SQVTM and CDR2 ANQGSEA. Trimming removed 1 base at V and 7 bases at J, with 13 bases between. This CDR3 has 14 amino acids. The chain's CDR3 is CSVEVGLGGEKLFF. The CDR3 nucleotides read TGCAGCGTTGAAGTGGGGTTAGGTGGTGAAAAACTGTTTTTT.

This clone appeared a single time. The J gene is TRBJ2-5, the V gene TRBV28; D gene unclear. The CDR3 totals 14 residues. Germline CDR1 MDHEN, CDR2 SYDVKM. Trimming pared 5 bases from V and 5 bases from J, leaving 15 bases between. CDR3 sequence: CASSKTSRLETQYF. The CDR3, as DNA: TGTGCCAGCAGTAAGACTTCGAGGTTGGAGACCCAGTACTTC. Using reference TRBV28 and TRBJ2-5 for the parts outside the CDR3, the full variable domain is DVKVTQSSRYLVKRTGEKVFLECVQDMDHENMFWYRQDPGLGLRLIYFSYDVKMKEKGDIPEGYSVSREKKERFSLILESASTNQTSMYLCASSKTSRLETQYFGPGTRLLVL.

The J gene is TRBJ2-7, the V gene TRBV28, with TRBD2 matching over 7 bases. Germline V CDR1 and CDR2: MDHEN, SYDVKM. V shed 2 bases and J 5 bases; nucleotides not matched to a gene: 6. The CDR3 spans 14 residues. The CDR3 nucleotides are TGTGCCAGCAGTTTAAGACTAGCTGGCCACGAGCAGTACTTC. It is translated as CASSLRLAGHEQYF.

The gene calls are TRBV9 and TRBJ2-7, with 7 bases identical to TRBD2. The V segment lost 3 bases and the J segment 2 bases; nucleotides outside the gene matches: 8. CDR3 length equals 15 residues. Germline-derived CDR1 and CDR2 are SGDLS and YYNGEE. As DNA, the CDR3 is TGTGCCAGCAGCGAAGGGGCGGGGGTTACCTACGAGCAGTACTTC. Translation: CASSEGAGVTYEQYF. Together with reference TRBV9 and TRBJ2-7, the CDR3 gives the full variable domain: DSGVTQTPKHLITATGQRVTLRCSPRSGDLSVYWYQQSLDQGLQFLIQYYNGEERAKGNILERFSAQQFPDLHSELNLSSLELGDSALYFCASSEGAGVTYEQYFGPGTRLTVT.

This rearrangement joins TRBV2 to TRBJ2-7; D possibly corresponds to TRBD2 (5 bases). Germline values: CDR1 SNHLY, CDR2 FYNNEI. The CDR3 has 16 residues. Trimming removed 2 bases at V and 1 base at J, with 15 bases between. This CDR3 is CASSEITSLRSYEQYF. In DNA form, the CDR3 reads TGTGCCAGCAGTGAAATAACTAGTTTGCGTTCCTACGAGCAGTACTTC.

The chain's CDR3 is CASSQDPGESLEQYF. CDR3 nucleotide sequence: TGCGCCAGCAGCCAAGATCCTGGGGAATCCCTCGAGCAGTACTTC. V is TRBV4-1 and J is TRBJ2-7; D gene ambiguous. CDR3 size: 15 residues. The V gene lost 0 bases and the J gene lost 6 bases, with 15 bases spanning the gap. CDR1 MGHRA and CDR2 YSYEKL come from the germline V gene.